These T cell receptor beta chains were read from a single sample in a study of blood T cell repertoires in COVID-19. The table came from immunoSEQ multiplex PCR; TCRdb's copy has only in-frame clones and leaves some out. The sample includes about 130,000 clones, around four fifths of them seen just once. The material sequenced was peripheral blood. The receptors were sampled from a man aged 55 to 69 who had recovered from COVID-19. Both conserved end residues are part of each CDR3. Fields, in order: J gene, CDR3 length, clone size, D gene, V gene, CDR3 DNA, CDR3 protein. The D gene is left open where the match is weak. Some rows mark clone size as missing; the rest say once, few, many or name a class of expanded clone.

>TRBJ2-6|18|.|.|TRBV4-1
TGCGCCAGCAGCCAAGAGGGGGGAGTGGCTTCTGGGGCCAACGTCCTGACTTTC
CASSQEGGVASGANVLTF
>TRBJ2-1|12|.|.|TRBV30
TGTGCCTGGAGAGGGGATACCAATGAGCAGTTCTTC
CAWRGDTNEQFF
>TRBJ2-5|15|.|TRBD2|TRBV19
TGTGCCAGTACCCCGACTAGCGGGAGAAGAGAGACCCAGTACTTC
CASTPTSGRRETQYF
>TRBJ2-4|14|.|TRBD1|TRBV7-2
TGTGCCAGCAGCTCCCCGGGACAGCGACAGATTCAGTACTTC
CASSSPGQRQIQYF
>TRBJ2-5|17|.|TRBD2|TRBV19
TGTGCCAGTAGTAGGACTAGCGGGACGTCAACGAGGGAGACCCAGTACTTC
CASSRTSGTSTRETQYF
>TRBJ1-2|16|.|.|TRBV4-3
TGCGCCAGCAGCCAAGCCTGGGGGGGACCGAACTATGGCTACACCTTC
CASSQAWGGPNYGYTF
>TRBJ1-2|14|.|TRBD1|TRBV29-1
TGCAGCGCCCGGGACAGGGGCTCCCCGGGCGGCTACACCTTC
CSARDRGSPGGYTF
>TRBJ2-2|18|.|TRBD2|TRBV5-1
TGCGCCAGCAGCTTGGCGGGACTAGCGGGGGGCGAAGCCGGGGAGCTGTTTTTT
CASSLAGLAGGEAGELFF
>TRBJ2-7|15|few|TRBD2|TRBV4-2
TGTGCCAGCAGCCATAGCGGGGGGAACTCCTACGAGCAGTACTTC
CASSHSGGNSYEQYF
>TRBJ2-3|15|.|.|TRBV19
TGTGCCAGTAGTTTGGAGGGAACTAGCACAGATACGCAGTATTTT
CASSLEGTSTDTQYF
>TRBJ1-2|17|.|.|TRBV28
TGTGCCAGCAGTTTACGACCAGGATCCCGACCTGGCTATGGCTACACCTTC
CASSLRPGSRPGYGYTF
>TRBJ1-1|14|.|TRBD1|TRBV5-1
TGCGCCAGCAGCTGGACAGGGGGCGGCACTGAAGCTTTCTTT
CASSWTGGGTEAFF
>TRBJ2-5|15|once|TRBD1|TRBV19
TGTGCCAGTAGTACTTCGATCGGGACAGGTATCACCCAGTACTTC
CASSTSIGTGITQYF
>TRBJ1-6|14|.|.|TRBV6-5
TGTGCCAGCGGCCCGGGAATTTATAATTCACCCCTCCACTTT
CASGPGIYNSPLHF
>TRBJ1-3|15|.|TRBD1|TRBV5-1
TGCGCCAGCAGCTTGGGAGGGGGCTTTGGAAACACCATATATTTT
CASSLGGGFGNTIYF
>TRBJ2-3|18|.|.|TRBV24-1
TGTGCCACCAGTGACAACCCCCGGGGGACCCAGGGCACAGATACGCAGTATTTT
CATSDNPRGTQGTDTQYF
>TRBJ1-2|11|.|TRBD1|TRBV30
TGTGCCGGGGACAGTTTCTATGGCTACACCTTC
CAGDSFYGYTF
>TRBJ2-7|14|.|.|TRBV7-8
TGTGCCAGCAGCTTCCGGGACACAACCTACGAGCAGTACTTC
CASSFRDTTYEQYF
>TRBJ2-2|16|.|.|TRBV3-1/TRBV3-2
TGTGCCAGCAGCCAAGGTCTAGCGTCGAACACCGGGGAGCTGTTTTTT
CASSQGLASNTGELFF
>TRBJ2-3|16|.|TRBD2|TRBV7-2
TGTGCCAGCAGCTTAGGGACTAGCGGGGGCACAGATACGCAGTATTTT
CASSLGTSGGTDTQYF
>TRBJ2-5|15|.|TRBD1|TRBV6-4
TGTGCCAGCAGCTACTTGGACAGGTCTGGGGGGACCCAGTACTTC
CASSYLDRSGGTQYF
>TRBJ1-1|13|.|.|TRBV25-1
TGTGCCAGCAGACACAGGGTGAACACTGAAGCTTTCTTT
CASRHRVNTEAFF
>TRBJ1-5|15|.|TRBD1|TRBV6-5
TGTGCCAGCAGTAGCCGGGACAGGGTACATCAGCCCCAGCATTTT
CASSSRDRVHQPQHF